This TCR beta chain was sequenced for a study of blood T cells in healthy people across ages. The CDR3 is made up of 16 amino acids. Germline V gives CDR1 DFQATT, CDR2 SNEGSKA (reference sequence). The table lists this clonotype with a few counts. The antigen remains undetermined. Study-level results: Getting older went along with TCR beta diversity per million T cells dropping roughly linearly.

The second PCR ran about 6 to 12 cycles with a sample-barcoded 5' primer and J-beta primers. TCRdb redid the calling of the 5' RACE reads with MiXCR, one entry per CDR3 protein. The repertoire has more than 1,000,000 distinct CDR3 sequences, 25% of them found once; the top ten carry approximately 0.75%. These data are also associated with another study on T cells of mothers and their children. That study adds: M1S, a second-PCR primer, added sample barcodes and 2-4 random nucleotides. Related mother-child pairs showed slightly, non-significantly higher overlap than unrelated pairs.

The V gene is TRBV20-1, the J gene TRBJ2-1; 8 positions match TRBD2. The J call may be faulty, since TRBJ2-5 better matches the DNA end. The sample comprised blood. The source of this sequence is a girl aged 2-10 years in good health. In DNA, the CDR3 is TGCAGTGCTAGAGATGGGGATCAAAGGCTAGCGGGTACCCAGTACTTC. This gives the protein CSARDGDQRLAGTQYF.